The source of this T cell receptor beta chain is a study of identical twins. Unique molecular identifiers were in the cDNA, with template-switch universal primer binding. TCRdb passed the 5' RACE reads through MiXCR, listing each CDR3 protein once. The table shows under 800,000 distinct CDR3 sequences, with over 20% occurring only once. V dropped 6 bases and J dropped 5 bases, with 13 bases sitting between them. CDR1 and CDR2 from the germline V gene are DFQATT and SNEGSKA (reference sequence). The CDR3 is 12 amino acids. This clonotype was detected a few times. The antigen is unknown. Broader study findings: In monozygotic twins, models underestimated the sharing of out-of-frame TCR alpha.

The data also belong to a second study, concerning T cells expressing NK-cell markers. This second study says: Five to seven of the donors carried dominant NKG2C+ clonotypes that took up roughly 1.0-8% of their CD8+ T cells. HCMV specificity was not established for the expanded NKG2C+ T cell clones.

The rearrangement uses TRBV20-1 and TRBJ1-1; D might be TRBD1 (6 bases). This receptor was identified in a young woman in good health. Sequencing was performed on PBMCs. The CDR3 bases are TGCAGTGCCCAAGGGGGTGGGACTGAAGCTTTCTTT. Translated: CSAQGGGTEAFF.